The T cell receptor beta chain under discussion was sequenced for a study of blood T cell repertoires in COVID-19 (TCRdb year 2020). With respect to the entire study: Samples covering the acute and convalescent phases of COVID-19 were provided by collaborators in the United States, Italy and Spain. Nearly every sample came with metadata listing a de-identified subject ID, COVID-19 status, age in years and sex. A freely available public database, intended as a resource for researchers studying the immune response to SARS-CoV-2, is where the repertoires were released. The samples were drawn from the first 160 participants of the ongoing ImmuneRACE study and from 950 to 1,500 subjects provided by 6 global collaborators. Deeply sampled blood TCRbeta repertoires from subjects exposed to, actively infected with, or recovered from COVID-19 were included in the dataset. HLA class I and class II types, where available, came from metadata supplied by the sample provider rather than from assay-based typing. The material from the prospective study consisted of cDNA or gDNA derived from T cells, B-cell-depleted T cells, or PBMCs. What the authors observed across the whole study: How much clinical and demographic metadata was included differed by source and by participant, and the metadata was provided uncurated.

The immunoSEQ Assay, a bias-controlled multiplex PCR, was used to amplify TCRbeta CDR3 regions from genomic DNA. As for how the authors treated the data: Nucleated cell counts per sample were estimated from amplification of reference gene primers within the assay. To quantify the absolute abundance of each unique TCRbeta CDR3 rearrangement, sequence reads were collapsed and filtered. For each sample, productive Simpson clonality was calculated as the square root of Simpson's diversity index over productive rearrangements. TCRdb took over this immuneACCESS table, retaining in-frame rearrangements with V and J assigned. Such tables are incomplete; in checked studies, under half of the missing clones stem from an unresolved V gene, and the remainder is unexplained. V, J and clone size are those of that table, while D and trimming were read from the DNA. The sample table contains approximately 480,000 clones; only one count was recorded for approximately 86% of them. The ten largest make up 0.7% of the sample.

The CDR3 covers 15 residues, taking in both the cysteine and the phenylalanine. Only the CDR3 part of the read is kept: 45 bases, read in frame from the first base. CDR1 and CDR2 are drawn from the germline V gene (reference sequence): MNHEY, SMNVEV. Germline trimming amounts to 6 bases on V and 3 bases on J, with 11 as the count of junction bases outside the gene matches. This clone showed up just once. Its target antigen remains unknown. The sample holds no much larger clone one base away, and base qualities are not on file. Participants in the prospective study were enrolled through a virtual design, were aged about 18 to 90 years, and lived in some 24 United States geographic areas. In the prospective study, participants were assigned to cohorts based on the clinical history participants reported in a screening survey and a study questionnaire. ImmuneRACE Cohort 3 recovered participants were defined by two consecutive negative NP/OP PCR tests, healthcare professional clearance, or symptom resolution. Each participant in the prospective study had whole blood, serum and a nasopharyngeal or oropharyngeal swab collected by mobile phlebotomists. Additional blood draws and questionnaires over an approximately 2-month period could optionally be provided by prospective study participants. Before DNA extraction, blood samples from the prospective study were shipped at room temperature or frozen.

This sequence was found in a woman under 30 who had recovered from COVID-19. The sequencing input was PBMCs or T cells enriched from blood (not recorded which). The sequence links TRBV27 to TRBJ2-7; 7 central nucleotides agree with TRBD1. The nucleotide sequence is given as TGTGCCAGCAGCTCAGCGGACCGGGACAGCTACGAGCAGTACTTC. Its product reads: CASSSADRDSYEQYF.